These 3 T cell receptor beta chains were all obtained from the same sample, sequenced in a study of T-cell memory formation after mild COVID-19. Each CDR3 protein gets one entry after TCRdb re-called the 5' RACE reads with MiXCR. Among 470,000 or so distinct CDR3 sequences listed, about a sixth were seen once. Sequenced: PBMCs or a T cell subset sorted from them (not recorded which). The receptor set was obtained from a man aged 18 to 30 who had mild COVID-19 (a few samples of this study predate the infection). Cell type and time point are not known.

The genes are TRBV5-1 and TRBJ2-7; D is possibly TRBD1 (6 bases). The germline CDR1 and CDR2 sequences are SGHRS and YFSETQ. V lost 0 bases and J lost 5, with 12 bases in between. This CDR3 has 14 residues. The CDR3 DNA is TGCGCCAGCAGCTTGGAGTCAGGGGACAACGAGCAGTACGTC. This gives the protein CASSLESGDNEQYV.

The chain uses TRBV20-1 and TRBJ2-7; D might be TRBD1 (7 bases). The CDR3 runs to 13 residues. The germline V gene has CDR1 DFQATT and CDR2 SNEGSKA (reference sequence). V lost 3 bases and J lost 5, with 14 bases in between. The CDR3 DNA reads TGCAGTGCTAGGGAACAGGGGAGGAACGAGCAGTACTTC. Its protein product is CSAREQGRNEQYF.

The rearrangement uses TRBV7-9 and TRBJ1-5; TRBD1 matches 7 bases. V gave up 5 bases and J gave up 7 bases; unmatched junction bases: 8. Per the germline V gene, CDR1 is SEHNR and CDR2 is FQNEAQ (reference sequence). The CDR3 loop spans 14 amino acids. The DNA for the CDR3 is TGTGCCAGCAGCAAAACGCAGGGGGACCAGCCCCAGCATTTT. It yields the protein CASSKTQGDQPQHF.